This TCR beta chain emerged from a study of shared clonotypes between healthy human individuals. Study results and limitations: The generation probabilities recorded for non-shared clonotypes fell below those of clonotypes shared by all four donors. The naive CD4 repertoires of a few donors were compared, and roughly 5% of clonotypes were shared.

Concerning this clone: Its specificity is unknown.

The donors were all Caucasian adults (living in Nashville, Tennessee). Assay used: immunoSEQ multiplex PCR; TCRdb lists only in-frame clones, some missing. The sample has 640,000 or so clones; about three quarters are singletons. The source material was memory CD4+ T cells sorted from blood. Specified subset: CD45RA-negative fraction. The clonotype comes from a woman aged 30 to 39 in good health.

For the CDR3, the DNA is TGCGCCAGCAGTAAGACAGGGAGTGCAGTTAATGAAAAACTGTTTTTT. As protein: CASSKTGSAVNEKLFF. This sequence joins TRBV5-1 and TRBJ1-4; 7 positions match TRBD1. CDR1 and CDR2 (germline): SGHRS, YFSETQ. V was clipped by 5 bases and J by 4 bases; unmatched bases: 11. The CDR3 has 16 amino acids.